Listed below are T cell receptor beta chains from one sample, sequenced in a study of Tregs in tolerant kidney transplant recipients. The repertoire was sequenced with immunoSEQ multiplex PCR; TCRdb's copy has only in-frame clones and lacks some. Of 100,000 or so clones in the sample, 93% are singletons; the top ten hold roughly 1.7%. The sample in question was CD4+ T cells from blood (PBMCs), obtained 12 months after the transplant. These receptor sequences come from a human patient who received a combined kidney and bone marrow transplant. Some T cells may be supplied by the graft donor. CDR3s include the opening cysteine and the closing phenylalanine or tryptophan. The D gene is left open where the match is weak. A row's size may be missing; if present it is once, few, many or a size class.

d_gene	abundance	v_gene	j_gene	CDR3aa	CDR3nt
-	-	TRBV30	TRBJ1-3	CAWSTAPRSGNTIYF	TGTGCCTGGAGCACTGCGCCCCGCTCTGGAAACACCATATATTTT
-	-	TRBV7-7	TRBJ2-1	CASSLSYNEQFF	TGTGCCAGCAGCCTCTCCTACAATGAGCAGTTCTTC
TRBD1	-	TRBV7-9	TRBJ1-4	CASSPSLGQGPEKLFF	TGTGCCAGCAGCCCTTCGCTTGGACAGGGGCCTGAAAAACTGTTTTTT
-	-	TRBV6-1	TRBJ2-4	CASSEGNSENIQYF	TGTGCCAGCAGTGAAGGTAATAGCGAGAACATTCAGTACTTC
TRBD1	-	TRBV5-5	TRBJ1-2	CASSTRQGPTMLRPRGYTF	TGTGCCAGCAGCACTAGACAGGGGCCCACAATGTTACGTCCTCGTGGCTACACCTTC
-	-	TRBV30	TRBJ2-7	CAWRDWRSSYEQYF	TGTGCCTGGCGGGACTGGAGAAGCTCCTACGAGCAGTACTTC
-	-	TRBV6-6	TRBJ1-4	CASSYVRGPGSGQLFF	TGTGCCAGCAGTTACGTGCGGGGGCCGGGTTCTGGGCAACTGTTTTTT
-	-	TRBV4-1	TRBJ1-1	CASSQQGFTEAFF	TGCGCCAGCAGCCAACAGGGATTTACTGAAGCTTTCTTT
TRBD2	once	TRBV29-1	TRBJ2-3	CSVTTSGVRDTQYF	TGCAGCGTTACAACTAGCGGGGTGAGAGATACGCAGTATTTT
TRBD1	-	TRBV11-3	TRBJ2-1	CASSLGGDRASYNEQFF	TGTGCCAGCAGCTTAGGTGGGGACAGGGCCTCCTACAATGAGCAGTTCTTC
TRBD1	-	TRBV29-1	TRBJ1-1	CSVDGDRDTEAFF	TGCAGCGTTGATGGAGACAGGGACACTGAAGCTTTCTTT
-	-	TRBV7-2	TRBJ2-3	CASSLGHRTDTQYF	TGTGCCAGCAGCTTAGGGCACCGCACAGATACGCAGTATTTT
TRBD1	-	TRBV12-5	TRBJ2-3	CASGRGQGVTDTQYF	TGTGCTAGTGGCCGCGGACAGGGGGTCACAGATACGCAGTATTTT
TRBD1	few	TRBV7-3	TRBJ1-3	CASSSQAPSGGTVYPRGTIYF	TGTGCCAGCAGCTCTCAGGCCCCATCTGGCGGGACAGTATATCCCCGGGGCACCATATATTTT
-	-	TRBV7-8	TRBJ1-6	CASSFSGEPYSPLHF	TGTGCCAGCAGCTTCTCGGGGGAACCTTATTCACCCCTCCACTTT
-	-	TRBV7-2	TRBJ1-2	CASSRNRQNYGYTF	TGTGCCAGCAGCCGAAATCGACAGAACTATGGCTACACCTTC
TRBD1	-	TRBV2	TRBJ1-1	CASRADRGEAFF	TGTGCCAGCAGGGCCGACAGGGGTGAAGCTTTCTTT
TRBD1	-	TRBV9	TRBJ2-5	CASSDRQGATQYF	TGTGCCAGCAGTGACCGACAGGGCGCTACCCAGTACTTC
TRBD2	-	TRBV9	TRBJ2-2	CASSVVPSGTNTGELFF	TGTGCCAGCAGCGTAGTCCCTAGCGGGACGAACACCGGGGAGCTGTTTTTT
-	-	TRBV7-2	TRBJ2-3	CASSVRVRTDTQYF	TGTGCCAGCAGCGTCAGGGTCCGCACAGATACGCAGTATTTT
TRBD1	-	TRBV5-5	TRBJ1-2	CASSLGTGGSYTF	TGTGCCAGCAGCTTGGGGACAGGGGGCAGCTACACCTTC
TRBD2	-	TRBV14	TRBJ2-5	CASSQVTSPRETQYF	TGTGCCAGCAGCCAGGTGACTAGCCCCAGGGAGACCCAGTACTTC
TRBD2	once	TRBV5-1	TRBJ2-3	CASSLEGLAGATDTQYF	TGCGCCAGCAGCTTGGAGGGACTAGCGGGAGCAACAGATACGCAGTATTTT
-	-	TRBV13	TRBJ1-2	CASSLGLIQGWVGYTF	TGTGCCAGCAGCTTAGGCTTGATACAGGGTTGGGTTGGCTACACCTTC
-	-	TRBV4-2	TRBJ2-2	CASSHFGVNTGELFF	TGTGCCAGCAGCCACTTCGGGGTAAACACCGGGGAGCTGTTTTTT
TRBD2	-	TRBV9	TRBJ2-5	CASSERRLAGMETQYF	TGTGCCAGCAGCGAGCGGAGACTAGCGGGAATGGAGACCCAGTACTTC
-	-	TRBV28	TRBJ1-1	CASSFLQGGSTEAFF	TGTGCCAGCAGTTTCCTCCAAGGAGGAAGCACTGAAGCTTTCTTT
TRBD1	-	TRBV12-5	TRBJ2-3	CAMKDRVADTQYF	TGTGCTATGAAGGACAGGGTGGCAGATACGCAGTATTTT
-	-	TRBV18	TRBJ2-7	CASSPPFVYEQYF	TGTGCCAGCTCACCACCGTTCGTTTACGAGCAGTACTTC
TRBD1	once	TRBV30	TRBJ2-2	CAWSRTGNTGELFF	TGTGCCTGGAGTAGGACAGGGAACACCGGGGAGCTGTTTTTT
-	-	TRBV6-5	TRBJ2-2	CASTRNTGELFF	TGTGCCAGCACCCGGAACACCGGGGAGCTGTTTTTT
-	-	TRBV6-1	TRBJ2-3	CASTEGTDTQYF	TGTGCCAGCACCGAGGGTACAGATACGCAGTATTTT
TRBD2	-	TRBV4-1	TRBJ2-7	CASSQDSPRGNRYEQYF	TGCGCCAGCAGCCAAGATTCCCCGCGGGGGAACCGCTACGAGCAGTACTTC
-	-	TRBV19	TRBJ1-5	CASVHREHSNQPQHF	TGTGCCAGCGTCCACAGGGAGCATAGCAATCAGCCCCAGCATTTT
TRBD2	-	TRBV29-1	TRBJ2-1	CSVGTSGRYNEQFF	TGCAGCGTGGGGACTAGCGGAAGATACAATGAGCAGTTCTTC
TRBD2	-	TRBV5-1	TRBJ2-5	CASSQTSGKETQYF	TGCGCCAGCAGTCAAACTAGCGGGAAAGAGACCCAGTACTTC
TRBD2	-	TRBV9	TRBJ2-3	CASSVLAGGPTDTQYF	TGTGCCAGCAGCGTACTAGCGGGGGGACCCACAGATACGCAGTATTTT
TRBD1	-	TRBV4-3	TRBJ1-1	CASSQGMTGVTEAFF	TGCGCCAGCAGCCAAGGCATGACAGGGGTCACTGAAGCTTTCTTT
-	-	TRBV7-9	TRBJ1-3	CASSWRLGNTIYF	TGTGCCAGCAGCTGGCGACTCGGAAACACCATATATTTT
TRBD1	-	TRBV4-3	TRBJ1-1	CASSQDGRGRVSAFF	TGCGCCAGCAGCCAAGACGGCAGGGGGCGCGTGTCGGCTTTCTTT
TRBD1	-	TRBV9	TRBJ2-2	CASQKATGTGLTGELFF	TGTGCCTCGCAAAAAGCGACCGGGACAGGGCTCACCGGGGAGCTGTTTTTT